This record concerns one T cell receptor beta chain sequence. Its specificity is unknown. This record belongs to a study of cytomegalovirus exposure and HLA in healthy donors. The CDR3 loop spans 14 amino acids. Per germline, CDR1 MGHRA and CDR2 YSYEKL. J lost 5 bases, V lost 7 bases, and 7 bases had no gene match. Study conclusions and caveats: Later, an analysis found that TCR clusters from the first cohort tended to co-occur in the roughly 120 validation repertoires.

This table comes from immunoSEQ multiplex PCR, and its TCRdb copy is limited to in-frame clones, with some not included. The sample yields fewer than 140,000 clones, 88% seen once. What was sequenced was PBMCs. The chain employs TRBV4-1 and TRBJ2-1; TRBD2 aligns across 8 bases. This receptor was taken from a woman between 18 and 29 years old in good health and CMV-seropositive. DNA of the CDR3: TGCGCCAGCAACCCGGGGGGGCTCAACAATGAGCAGTTCTTC. Translating gives CASNPGGLNNEQFF.